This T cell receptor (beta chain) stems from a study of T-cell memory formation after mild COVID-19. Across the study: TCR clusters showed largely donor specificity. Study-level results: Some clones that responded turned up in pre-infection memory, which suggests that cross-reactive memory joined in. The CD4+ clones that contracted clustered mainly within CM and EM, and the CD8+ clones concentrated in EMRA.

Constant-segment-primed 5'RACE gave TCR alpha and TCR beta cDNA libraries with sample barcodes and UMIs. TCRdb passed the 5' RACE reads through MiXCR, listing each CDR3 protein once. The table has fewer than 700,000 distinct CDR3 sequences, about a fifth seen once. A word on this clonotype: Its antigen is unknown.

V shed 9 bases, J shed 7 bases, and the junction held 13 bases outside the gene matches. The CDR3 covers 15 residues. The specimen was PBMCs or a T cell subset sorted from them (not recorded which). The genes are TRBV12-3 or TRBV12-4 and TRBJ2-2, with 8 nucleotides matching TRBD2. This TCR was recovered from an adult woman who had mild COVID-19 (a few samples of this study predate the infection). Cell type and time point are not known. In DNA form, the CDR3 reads TGTGCCAGTAACAAGCGAGGACTAGCAGGCGGGGAGCTGTTTTTT. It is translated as CASNKRGLAGGELFF.